This T cell receptor (beta chain) was recorded in a study of early T cells in non-severe SARS-CoV-2 infection. About the research overall: Bulk RNA from unsorted whole blood was sequenced; chains were unpaired.

This clonotype has more than one count but fewer than ten. What it recognizes is unknown. Study results and limitations: VDJdb matching skewed toward anti-spike CD8 responses, missing private and CD4 specificities.

Trimming removed 4 bases at V and 1 base at J, with 10 bases between. This CDR3 has 14 residues. The germline V gene has CDR1 SEHNR and CDR2 FQNEAQ (reference sequence). In the library, individual cDNA molecules carried attached unique molecular identifiers. MiXCR, applied by TCRdb to the 5' RACE reads, yields one record per CDR3 protein. The table lists 40,000 to 45,000 distinct CDR3 sequences, about 5.7% of them singletons, with 20% to 25% in the top ten. The rearrangement uses TRBV7-9 and TRBJ2-5; D possibly matches TRBD1 or TRBD2 (5 bases each). The origin of this receptor is an adult who was a healthcare worker with PCR-confirmed SARS-CoV-2 infection or an uninfected control (not recorded which). The specimen comprised whole blood, sampled at baseline. CDR3 DNA sequence: TGTGCCAGCAGCTCTGCTGGGGGCCAAGAGACCCAGTACTTC. Its translation is CASSSAGGQETQYF.